Given below is one TCR beta chain in context. This CDR3 comprises 15 residues. V gave up 0 bases and J gave up 0 bases, with 7 bases separating them. Germline assignment: CDR1 SGHKS and CDR2 YYEKEE (reference sequence). This entry is derived from a study of OX40 agonist ivuxolimab in advanced cancers. About the study: Patient treatment consisted of intravenous ivuxolimab administration every 2 weeks at 0.01 to 10 mg/kg.

The timepoints at which blood was sampled were baseline, cycle 4 day 1, and cycle 7 day 1. Clones were sequenced by immunoSEQ multiplex PCR, and TCRdb holds only the in-frame ones, with some missing. The table shows under 80,000 clones, with about 92% occurring only once. This receptor was obtained from an adult with an advanced solid tumor such as melanoma, head and neck, liver or kidney cancer. The specimen comprised CD4+ or CD8+ T cells sorted from blood, sampled in a trial of the OX40 agonist ivuxolimab. The J gene is TRBJ2-1, the V gene TRBV5-5, with D possibly being TRBD1 or TRBD2 (5 bases each). This CDR3 is CASSLDGASYNEQFF. The CDR3 region has the DNA TGTGCCAGCAGCTTGGACGGGGCCTCCTACAATGAGCAGTTCTTC.